This T cell receptor (beta chain) was documented in a study of beta chain features in type 1 diabetes. The overall study: Comparable age, gender and cell yields were observed in patients relative to healthy donors. In all, some 100,000,000 sorted cells from all samples were analyzed.

Expressed TCRB transcripts were sequenced because the entire RNA isolate underwent reverse transcription. Generated by immunoSEQ multiplex PCR, the TCRdb table keeps only in-frame clones and is missing some. The sample records some 410,000 clones, about an eighth being singletons. This clone was detected only a few times. Sequencing input: naive CD4+ T cells from blood. The clonotype comes from a woman under 30 in good health.

The chain's CDR3 is CATSAFVDTIYF. The CDR3 DNA follows: TGTGCCACCAGCGCATTCGTCGACACCATATATTTT. The V and J genes are TRBV15 and TRBJ1-3; D is undetermined. This CDR3 is built from 12 residues. Between the trimmed V and J ends, which lost 5 bases and 8 bases, there was a span of 10 bases. Germline lookup yields CDR1 LNHNV and CDR2 YYDKDF (reference sequence).